This TCR beta chain appears in the sequencing data of a study of Ad26.COV2.S vaccination and SARS-CoV-2 variants. At the level of the study: In the study, Ad26.COV2.S was injected intramuscularly once, or twice 56 days apart. Regarding the study as a whole: Overall T cell responses may have been underestimated by the analyses of TCR breadth and depth. Across vaccine and placebo recipients, the breadth of non-spike TCRs was similar.

The CDR3 runs to 16 residues. After removal of 2 bases from V and 7 bases from J, the junction contained 13 bases not matched to a gene. Per the germline V gene, CDR1 is SGHTS and CDR2 is YDEGEE. The treatment: around 19 received Ad26.COV2.S at low or high dose, single or two shots; about 5 received placebo; per-sample allocation not given. All samples were drawn on day 63, counting from the first vaccine or placebo injection. On this clone: Its specificity is not known.

The protocol was immunoSEQ multiplex PCR, while the TCRdb copy is restricted to in-frame clones and leaves out a portion. In the table there are 350,000 to 500,000 clones, roughly 91% of which are singletons. The sample in question was peripheral blood, obtained in a trial of Ad26.COV2.S vaccine versus placebo. This sequence was found in a person aged 18 to 65 who received the Ad26.COV2.S COVID-19 vaccine or a placebo. The V call is TRBV5-8, the J call TRBJ2-7, with TRBD2 identical over 9 bases. CDR3 region: CASSFFGSGSPREQYF. CDR3 in DNA: TGTGCCAGCAGCTTTTTTGGTAGCGGGAGCCCGCGGGAGCAGTACTTC. Full variable domain (outside the CDR3, taken from reference TRBV5-8 and TRBJ2-7): EAGVTQSPTHLIKTRGQQATLRCSPISGHTSVYWYQQALGLGLQFLLWYDEGEERNRGNFPPRFSGRQFPNYSSELNVNALELEDSALYLCASSFFGSGSPREQYFGPGTRLTVT.